One sample yielded the 27 T cell receptor beta chains listed below, sequenced in a study of cytomegalovirus exposure and HLA in healthy donors. The repertoire was sequenced with immunoSEQ multiplex PCR; TCRdb's copy has only in-frame clones and lacks some. Of a few hundred thousand clones detected, about nine tenths appear once; the ten largest clones hold roughly 0.75%. The source material was PBMCs. The receptors were gathered from a woman in her late teens or twenties in good health and CMV-seronegative.

This sequence joins TRBV18 and TRBJ2-7, with D possibly TRBD2 on 5 matching bases. CDR1 KGHSH and CDR2 LQKENI come from the germline V gene. V was shortened by 1 base and J by 7 bases, with 17 bases between the two germline ends. The CDR3 contains 15 residues. DNA of the CDR3: TGTGCCAGCTCACCACAACTAGATAATGGGCGAGAGCAGTACTTC. This codes for CASSPQLDNGREQYF.

The chain joins TRBV20-1 to TRBJ1-2; D is unresolved. CDR1 DFQATT and CDR2 SNEGSKA come from the germline V gene (reference sequence). This CDR3 has 11 residues. The V gene lost 5 bases and the J gene lost 6 bases, with 10 bases spanning the gap. The CDR3 spells CSAPRLDGYTF. CDR3 in DNA: TGCAGTGCTCCTCGACTGGATGGCTACACCTTC.

The V call is TRBV7-8, the J call TRBJ1-5, with D tentatively TRBD1 (6 bases). The CDR3 is made up of 15 amino acids. The ends were cut back, 5 bases at V and 0 bases at J, with 11 bases in the middle. CDR1 is SGHVS and CDR2 is FQNEAQ in the germline V gene. The CDR3 region is CASSLRTASNQPQHF. Here the CDR3 DNA reads TGTGCCAGCAGCCTGAGGACAGCTAGCAATCAGCCCCAGCATTTT. The full variable domain, rest sourced from reference TRBV7-8 and TRBJ1-5, is GAGVSQSPRYKVAKRGQDVALRCDPISGHVSLFWYQQALGQGPEFLTYFQNEAQLDKSGLPSDRFFAERPEGSVSTLKIQRTQQEDSAVYLCASSLRTASNQPQHFGDGTRLSIL.

The rearrangement links TRBV5-1 to TRBJ1-4; 7 nucleotides match TRBD1. The CDR3 spans 14 residues. Germline V gene sequence: CDR1 SGHRS, CDR2 YFSETQ. The J segment lost 3 bases and the V segment lost 3 bases, leaving 2 bases of the junction unmatched. The CDR3 DNA follows: TGCGCCAGCAGCTCCAGGGGGGCTAATGAAAAACTGTTTTTT. This sequence encodes CASSSRGANEKLFF.

The J gene is TRBJ1-1, the V gene TRBV19; no clear D gene. The CDR3 length is 14 residues. Trimming took 4 bases from V and 5 from J, leaving 14 bases between them. The germline V gene has CDR1 LNHDA and CDR2 SQIVND (reference sequence). Written as DNA, the CDR3 is TGTGCCAGTAGTACTGCGGTAAGGAGGACTGAAGCTTTCTTT. Amino acids: CASSTAVRRTEAFF.

The chain combines TRBV6-1 with TRBJ2-7, with a possible D match to TRBD2 (5 bases). Trimming took off 11 bases at V and 4 bases at J, with 18 bases between the two ends. Germline V gene data show CDR1 as MNHNS and CDR2 as SASEGT. This CDR3 spans 13 amino acids. The CDR3 protein is CAAAGGLTYEQYF. In nucleotides, the CDR3 is TGTGCCGCGGCCGGCGGACTTACATACGAGCAGTACTTC.

The chain uses TRBV28 and TRBJ2-7; a weak D match, TRBD1 (6 bases). The CDR3 has 13 amino acids. Germline assignment: CDR1 MDHEN and CDR2 SYDVKM. The V and J ends lost 3 bases and 3 bases respectively, with 9 bases between them. The CDR3 bases are TGTGCCAGCAGTTTGACGACAGGCTACGAGCAGTACTTC. Its protein product is CASSLTTGYEQYF.

V and J are TRBV6-6 and TRBJ2-1, with 8 bases that match TRBD2. There are 15 residues in the CDR3. Germline V gene sequence: CDR1 MNHNY, CDR2 SVGAGI (reference sequence). With V trimmed by 7 bases and J by 1 base, 6 bases remained unmatched. The CDR3 sequence: CASNSGGASYNEQFF. The CDR3 nucleotides are TGTGCCAGCAACAGCGGGGGCGCATCCTACAATGAGCAGTTCTTC.

The rearrangement joins TRBV5-4 to TRBJ1-2, with TRBD1 identical over 10 bases. Germline V gene data show CDR1 as SGHNT and CDR2 as YYREEE (reference sequence). J was trimmed by 8 bases and V by 4 bases; bases with no gene match: 5. CDR3 length equals 13 residues. The CDR3: CASSPTGGIGYTF. For the CDR3, the DNA is TGTGCCAGCAGCCCGACAGGGGGCATCGGCTACACCTTC.

The chain uses TRBV10-3 and TRBJ2-7; 8 bases are a match to TRBD1. Germline-derived CDR1 and CDR2 are ENHRY and SYGVKD. V lost 3 bases and J lost 0; bases outside the gene matches: 10. This CDR3 has 17 residues. The CDR3, as DNA: TGTGCCATCAGTGACGTTATTTACAGGGGGAGCTCCTACGAGCAGTACTTC. This translates into CAISDVIYRGSSYEQYF.

This CDR3 reads CASSLYRGAYEQYF. The CDR3 nucleotides read TGTGCCAGCAGTTTATACAGGGGTGCCTACGAGCAGTACTTC. The chain recombines TRBV27 with TRBJ2-7; 7 bases fit TRBD1. Germline CDR1 and CDR2: MNHEY and SMNVEV (reference sequence). The CDR3 spans 14 residues. V lost 1 base and J lost 2; bases outside the gene matches: 2.

The gene calls are TRBV5-5 and TRBJ2-3; weak D call: TRBD2 (5 bases). The CDR3 spans 16 residues. Trimming removed 0 bases at V and 4 bases at J, with 15 bases between. Germline V gives CDR1 SGHKS, CDR2 YYEKEE (reference sequence). CDR3 protein: CASSLGVAWTSDTQYF. CDR3 DNA sequence: TGTGCCAGCAGCTTGGGGGTAGCGTGGACTTCAGATACGCAGTATTTT.

The V gene is TRBV7-3, the J gene TRBJ1-1; 7 bases map to TRBD1. The CDR3 sequence is 15 residues long. J lost 4 bases, V lost 5 bases, and 10 bases had no gene match. CDR1 SGHTA and CDR2 FQGTGA come from the germline V gene. CDR3 coding DNA: TGTGCCAGCAGCCTGGCCGGGACAGCTGGCACTGAAGCTTTCTTT. Translating it yields CASSLAGTAGTEAFF.

The chain combines TRBV7-3 with TRBJ2-1, with a possible D match to TRBD2 (6 bases). This CDR3 is built from 13 residues. Deletions cut 4 bases from V and 8 bases from J, with 12 bases between. From germline, CDR1 is SGHTA and CDR2 FQGTGA. This CDR3 reads CASSSLAKHEQFF. The CDR3 DNA is TGTGCCAGCAGCTCACTAGCAAAGCATGAGCAGTTCTTC. Filled out from reference TRBV7-3 and TRBJ2-1, the complete variable domain reads GAGVSQTPSNKVTEKGKYVELRCDPISGHTALYWYRQSLGQGPEFLIYFQGTGAADDSGLPNDRFFAVRPEGSVSTLKIQRTERGDSAVYLCASSSLAKHEQFFGPGTRLTVL.

The chain couples TRBV11-2 to TRBJ1-1; TRBD1 aligns across 7 bases. Germline V gene data show CDR1 as SGHAT and CDR2 as FQNNGV. Trimming took 6 bases from V and 2 from J; bases not matched to a gene: 6. The CDR3 spans 14 residues. DNA for the CDR3: TGTGCCAGCAGACCCGGGACAGCCAACACTGAAGCTTTCTTT. Its protein product is CASRPGTANTEAFF. The full variable domain, rest sourced from reference TRBV11-2 and TRBJ1-1, is EAGVAQSPRYKIIEKRQSVAFWCNPISGHATLYWYQQILGQGPKLLIQFQNNGVVDDSQLPKDRFSAERLKGVDSTLKIQPAKLEDSAVYLCASRPGTANTEAFFGQGTRLTVV.

V and J are TRBV28 and TRBJ1-5; D call uncertain. The V and J ends lost 8 bases and 2 bases respectively, with 22 bases between them. The length of the CDR3 is 17 residues. Germline V lookup: CDR1 MDHEN, CDR2 SYDVKM. The CDR3 protein is CASSGGGTLGRNQPQHF. As DNA, the CDR3 is TGTGCCAGCTCCGGAGGAGGCACCCTCGGGCGCAATCAGCCCCAGCATTTT.

The sample holds a few counts of this clone. The V gene is TRBV10-3, the J gene TRBJ2-1, with D possibly being TRBD1 (6 bases). This CDR3 contains 14 residues. The V end was cut by 6 bases, the J end by 5 bases, with 14 bases between. In germline, CDR1 is ENHRY, CDR2 SYGVKD. In nucleotides, the CDR3 is TGTGCCATCAGCGAGAGGGGGTGGGACAATGAGCAGTTCTTC. Translated: CAISERGWDNEQFF.

On this clone: Additional DNA sequences in this sample encode the identical CDR3. V gene TRBV28 combines with J gene TRBJ1-5, with D hard to call. Germline V gene data show CDR1 as MDHEN and CDR2 as SYDVKM. V was clipped by 6 bases and J by 4 bases, with 7 bases between them. This CDR3 comprises 12 residues. CDR3 protein: CASSFLNQPQHF. In DNA, the CDR3 is TGTGCCAGCAGCTTTTTAAATCAGCCCCAGCATTTT.

V gene TRBV28 combines with J gene TRBJ2-1; TRBD2 matches 12 bases. Germline V lookup: CDR1 MDHEN, CDR2 SYDVKM. The CDR3 has 16 amino acids. The V and J ends lost 5 bases and 7 bases, in that order; junction bases with no gene match: 9. The CDR3 DNA sequence: TGTGCCAGCAGTCGAGCTAGCGGGAGGGCCCGGAATGAGCAGTTCTTC. This codes for CASSRASGRARNEQFF.

CDR3 protein: CASSDPGGGANVLTF. The CDR3 coding sequence is TGTGCCAGCAGCGACCCGGGAGGAGGGGCCAACGTCCTGACTTTC. The rearrangement links TRBV28 to TRBJ2-6; TRBD2 agrees at 7 bases. Germline assignment: CDR1 MDHEN and CDR2 SYDVKM. Losses at the gene ends were 6 bases for V and 4 bases for J; bases not matched to a gene: 6. This CDR3 is built from 15 residues. The full variable domain, with the rest looked up from reference TRBV28 and TRBJ2-6, is DVKVTQSSRYLVKRTGEKVFLECVQDMDHENMFWYRQDPGLGLRLIYFSYDVKMKEKGDIPEGYSVSREKKERFSLILESASTNQTSMYLCASSDPGGGANVLTFGAGSRLTVL.

The chain joins TRBV4-1 to TRBJ2-3; 11 positions agree with TRBD2. The V segment lost 4 bases and the J segment 4 bases; nucleotides outside the gene matches: 7. Germline V gives CDR1 MGHRA, CDR2 YSYEKL. The CDR3 has 16 amino acids. The CDR3 DNA follows: TGCGCCAGCAGCCCCCGTGGTAGCGGGGGGGCAGATACGCAGTATTTT. Its translation: CASSPRGSGGADTQYF.

The chain couples TRBV2 to TRBJ2-5, with D unclear. Germline loops: CDR1 SNHLY, CDR2 FYNNEI. The CDR3 runs 14 residues. V gave up 7 bases and J gave up 4 bases, with 16 bases separating them. The CDR3 reads CASTQSGVGETQYF. The CDR3 region has the DNA TGTGCCAGCACCCAATCGGGTGTTGGAGAGACCCAGTACTTC. The full variable domain, completed using reference TRBV2 and TRBJ2-5, is EPEVTQTPSHQVTQMGQEVILRCVPISNHLYFYWYRQILGQKVEFLVSFYNNEISEKSEIFDDQFSVERPDGSNFTLKIRSTKLEDSAMYFCASTQSGVGETQYFGPGTRLLVL.

The rearrangement joins TRBV28 to TRBJ1-2, with D perhaps TRBD1 (6 bases). This CDR3 spans 14 amino acids. Germline V gives CDR1 MDHEN, CDR2 SYDVKM. The V end was cut by 8 bases, the J end by 4 bases, with 17 bases between. CDR3 protein: CASGSGRGRYGYTF. The DNA of the CDR3 is TGTGCCAGCGGCTCAGGCAGGGGTCGCTATGGCTACACCTTC.

This chain joins TRBV29-1 and TRBJ2-5; 10 positions agree with TRBD2. CDR3 length: 16 residues. Per the germline V gene, CDR1 is SQVTM and CDR2 is ANQGSEA. Trimming removed 4 bases from V and 5 bases from J; junction bases left unmatched: 13. The CDR3 DNA follows: TGCAGCGTTGCCCGTAGCGGGGGGACCATAAGGGAGACCCAGTACTTC. As protein: CSVARSGGTIRETQYF.

The chain has TRBV2 and TRBJ2-5; 8 bases line up with TRBD2. The V segment lost 1 base and the J segment 5 bases; nucleotides outside the gene matches: 6. The CDR3 has 15 residues. Germline V lookup: CDR1 SNHLY, CDR2 FYNNEI. The CDR3 DNA reads as TGTGCCAGCAGTGAAGTCGGCGGGAGGCTCGAGACCCAGTACTTC. The encoded protein is CASSEVGGRLETQYF.

This chain connects TRBV29-1 to TRBJ2-7, with 9 nucleotides matching TRBD1. The J segment lost 5 bases and the V segment lost 4 bases, leaving 9 bases of the junction unmatched. The CDR3 is 14 amino acids. CDR1 and CDR2 (germline): SQVTM, ANQGSEA. The CDR3 sequence is CSVGGGTGYNEQYF. CDR3 sequence (DNA): TGCAGCGTTGGGGGTGGGACAGGGTACAACGAGCAGTACTTC.

The chain links TRBV4-1 to TRBJ2-1; D unresolved. The length of the CDR3 is 11 residues. The germline CDR1 and CDR2 sequences are MGHRA and YSYEKL. The V gene lost 8 bases and the J gene lost 1 base, with 3 bases spanning the gap. The CDR3 region has the DNA TGCGCCAGCTCATCCTACAATGAGCAGTTCTTC. Protein: CASSSYNEQFF.